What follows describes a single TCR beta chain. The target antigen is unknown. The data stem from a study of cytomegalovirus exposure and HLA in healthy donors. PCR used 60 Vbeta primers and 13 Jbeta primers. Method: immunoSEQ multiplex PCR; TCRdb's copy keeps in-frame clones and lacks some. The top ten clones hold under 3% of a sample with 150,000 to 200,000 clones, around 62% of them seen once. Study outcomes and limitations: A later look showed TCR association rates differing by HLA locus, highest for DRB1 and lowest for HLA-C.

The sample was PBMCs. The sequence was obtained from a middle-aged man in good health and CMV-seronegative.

CDR3 sequence reads: CASSRGTGGTEAFF. The CDR3, as DNA: TGTGCCAGTAGTAGAGGGACAGGGGGAACTGAAGCTTTCTTT. The V gene is TRBV19, the J gene TRBJ1-1; 11 nucleotides line up with TRBD1. The ends lost 4 bases at V and 5 bases at J; junction bases unmatched: 3. Per the germline V gene, CDR1 is LNHDA and CDR2 is SQIVND (reference sequence). The CDR3 is 14 residues long.